Below, 16 T cell receptor beta chains from the same sample are listed, as sequenced in a study of T cells in women clearing cervical HPV infection. TCRdb keeps only in-frame clones here, not all; method: immunoSEQ multiplex PCR. The table lists 20,000 to 25,000 clones. The sequenced sample consisted of blood buffy coat. These receptors all stem from a woman aged 18-70 years with a cervical HPV16 infection that either progressed to CIN3+ or cleared (not recorded which).

With regard to this clone: The read finishes 3 residues shy of the CDR3 end, and the germline J gene is used to complete it. V is TRBV2 and J is TRBJ1-2; TRBD1 matches 8 bases. The length of the CDR3 is 14 residues. From germline, CDR1 is SNHLY and CDR2 FYNNEI. CDR3 DNA (partial): TGTGCCAGCAGTTGGACAGGGTTCCCGTCGGGC. It specifies CASSWTGFPSG. The whole CDR3 sequence is CASSWTGFPSGYTF.

As for this clone: Sequencing ends 3 residues short of the CDR3 end; the germline J gene provides the rest. The chain couples TRBV7-9 to TRBJ2-4; a possible D gene is TRBD1 (6 bases). This CDR3 has 14 amino acids. Germline CDR1 SEHNR, CDR2 FQNEAQ (reference sequence). CDR3 DNA, as far as it was read: TGTGCCAGCAGCTTCATACCAGGGGACATTGGT. It yields the protein CASSFIPGDIG. The whole CDR3 sequence is CASSFIPGDIGQYF.

A word on this clone: The observed sequence ends 3 residues before the CDR3 terminus, with the missing tail filled in from the germline J gene. The V gene is TRBV11-2, the J gene TRBJ2-1, with a possible D match to TRBD1 (5 bases). Germline V gene sequence: CDR1 SGHAT, CDR2 FQNNGV. V was trimmed by 1 base and J by 5 bases, leaving 9 bases between them. CDR3 length: 14 amino acids. Partial CDR3 DNA: TGTGCCAGCAGCTTAGCCACAGGAAACAATGAG. Amino acids: CASSLATGNNE. The full CDR3 protein reads CASSLATGNNEQFF.

As regards this clone: The read finishes 3 residues shy of the CDR3 end, and the germline J gene is used to complete it. The V and J genes are TRBV11-2 and TRBJ2-3, with 9 nucleotides matching TRBD2. Germline-derived CDR1 and CDR2 are SGHAT and FQNNGV. The CDR3 is 14 amino acids. This chain's CDR3 is CASSLLAGQETQYF. CDR3 DNA, as far as it was read: TGTGCCAGCAGCTTACTAGCGGGGCAAGAGACG.

According to its frequency, this clone is medium-sized (0.01 to 0.1%). The read falls 3 residues short of the CDR3 end, and the missing part is taken from the germline J gene. This chain joins TRBV11-2 and TRBJ2-3; D is undetermined. The CDR3 runs 13 residues. Germline V gene sequence: CDR1 SGHAT, CDR2 FQNNGV. Trimming shortened V by 4 bases and J by 6 bases, and 11 bases separated the two germline ends. The CDR3 DNA, read in part, is TGTGCCAGCAGCTCTCGACTGGAGGATACG. Protein: CASSSRLEDT. The entire CDR3 reads CASSSRLEDTQYF.

A note on this clone: Read data end 3 residues before the CDR3 end; the end is taken from the germline J gene. The chain links TRBV2 to TRBJ1-2, with D unresolved. The length of the CDR3 is 11 residues. CDR1 and CDR2 from the germline V gene are SNHLY and FYNNEI. CDR3 sequence: CASSPDYDYTF. Partial CDR3 DNA: TGTGCCAGCAGTCCAGACTACGAC.

As concerns this clone: Read coverage stops 3 residues before the CDR3 terminus; the germline J gene supplies the remainder. The chain uses TRBV7-9 and TRBJ1-4; unclear D gene. V lost 8 bases to trimming and J lost 0 bases, with 10 bases between them. This CDR3 is built from 14 residues. Germline V gene sequence: CDR1 SEHNR, CDR2 FQNEAQ (reference sequence). The CDR3 bases that were read are TGTGCCAGCTCCCGGGTGTCAACTAATGAAAAA. This encodes CASSRVSTNEK. The full CDR3 is CASSRVSTNEKLFF.

Comments on this clone: Sequencing ends 3 residues short of the CDR3 end; the germline J gene provides the rest. This chain joins TRBV5-1 and TRBJ2-5; D unclear. Trimming shortened V by 4 bases and J by 2 bases, and 15 bases separated the two germline ends. CDR1 and CDR2 from the germline V gene are SGHRS and YFSETQ. The CDR3 loop spans 15 amino acids. The part of the CDR3 DNA that was read is TGCGCCAGCAGCGCCTCTGCGGCGGTGCAAGAGACC. Its translation: CASSASAAVQET. The entire CDR3 protein is CASSASAAVQETQYF.

In the case of this clone: The DNA ends 3 residues before the CDR3 does, and the rest of the CDR3 is filled in from the germline J gene. The V gene is TRBV28, the J gene TRBJ1-5; D remains ambiguous. This CDR3 comprises 13 residues. Trimming left V 3 bases short and J 6 bases short, with 9 bases between. The V gene's germline CDR1 is MDHEN and CDR2 SYDVKM. The CDR3 protein is CASSFGRRQPQHF. The sequenced CDR3 bases are TGTGCCAGCAGTTTCGGCAGGCGTCAGCCC.

As concerns this clone: The CDR3 is cut off 3 residues early in the read; its end comes from the germline J gene. J is TRBJ2-4 and V is TRBV18; 7 bases fit TRBD2. Per germline, CDR1 KGHSH and CDR2 LQKENI. The CDR3 has 16 amino acids. CDR3: CASSPPGPQERGGQYF. The sequenced part of the CDR3 DNA is TGTGCCAGCTCACCACCGGGCCCTCAGGAGCGGGGAGGT.

A note on this clone: The read falls 3 residues short of the CDR3 end, and the missing part is taken from the germline J gene. This chain links TRBV7-2 with TRBJ1-1; D may be TRBD1 (6 bases). Germline CDR1 is SGHTA and CDR2 is FQGNSA. The CDR3 sequence is 14 residues long. The V end lost 3 bases, the J end lost 5 bases, and 13 bases lay between the germline ends. The CDR3 here is CASSFHGGRTEAFF. CDR3 bases read: TGTGCCAGCAGCTTCCACGGGGGGCGTACTGAA.

About this clone itself: The read halts 3 residues ahead of the CDR3 end, with the missing end drawn from the germline J gene. This chain joins TRBV20-1 and TRBJ2-3; D perhaps matches TRBD1 (6 bases). The CDR3 extends over 18 amino acids. V was pared by 6 bases and J by 4 bases, with 29 bases between. Germline V gene sequence: CDR1 DFQATT, CDR2 SNEGSKA (reference sequence). Partial CDR3 DNA: TGCAGTGCACCCCGGGGCAGGGGACCACACACACGATCAGATACG. Protein: CSAPRGRGPHTRSDT. The CDR3 reads in full as CSAPRGRGPHTRSDTQYF.

Details on this clone: The read terminates 3 residues ahead of where the CDR3 ends, so the germline J gene completes it. The chain has TRBV7-8 and TRBJ2-3, with 10 bases aligning to TRBD2. The CDR3 consists of 16 residues. Trimming cost V 5 bases and J 2 bases; bases outside gene matches: 7. Germline V CDR1 and CDR2: SGHVS, FQNEAQ. The CDR3 reads CASSPWTSGFTDTQYF. The CDR3 bases that were read are TGTGCCAGCAGCCCTTGGACTAGCGGATTCACAGATACG.

Note on this clone: The read ends 3 residues early relative to the CDR3; the germline J gene fills the gap. The genes are TRBV5-1 and TRBJ1-3; tentatively, D is TRBD1 (6 bases). Germline CDR1 and CDR2: SGHRS and YFSETQ. Trimming took 3 bases from V and 8 from J, leaving 21 bases between them. The length of the CDR3 is 16 residues. The CDR3 sequence: CASSSQGRDAADTIYF. The sequenced part of the CDR3 DNA is TGCGCCAGCAGCTCCCAGGGGAGGGACGCCGCGGACACC.

As concerns this clone: The CDR3 end falls 3 residues outside the read, so it is completed with the germline J gene. The chain is built from TRBV10-1 and TRBJ1-1; tentative D call: TRBD1 (5 bases). The CDR3 consists of 13 residues. The V end was cut by 3 bases, the J end by 3 bases, with 8 bases between. Germline CDR1 WNHNN, CDR2 SYGVQD (reference sequence). The CDR3 spells CASSDREYTEAFF. CDR3 DNA (partial): TGCGCCAGCAGTGACAGGGAGTACACTGAA.

On this clone: The read finishes 3 residues shy of the CDR3 end, and the germline J gene is used to complete it. The genes are TRBV20-1 and TRBJ2-1; TRBD2 aligns across 14 bases. The germline CDR1 and CDR2 sequences are DFQATT and SNEGSKA (reference sequence). Trimming at V came to 3 bases and at J to 9 bases, leaving 10 bases not matched to a gene. This CDR3 spans 16 amino acids. The CDR3 bases that were read are TGCAGTGCTAGGGCGGGACTAGCGGGAGTCTGGATTGAG. It codes for CSARAGLAGVWIE. The full CDR3 reads CSARAGLAGVWIEQFF.